This TCR beta chain was recorded in a study of T cells in localized non-small cell lung cancer. Study-wide results and limits: Tumor trailed uninvolved adjacent lung in T cell clonality, which peaked there.

Profiled with immunoSEQ multiplex PCR; TCRdb holds only in-frame clones, not every one. The table has about 41,000 clones, 88% seen once. Note on this clone: Antigen specificity is unknown.

Here the sequenced sample was peripheral blood, taken before any cancer treatment. This sequence originates from a female donor over 55 with stage I squamous cell lung carcinoma.

CDR3 in amino acids: CASTVWGYGYTF. For the CDR3, the DNA is TGTGCCAGCACAGTTTGGGGCTATGGCTACACCTTC. This chain links TRBV6-1 with TRBJ1-2; D ambiguous. CDR3 size: 12 residues. Trimming left V 7 bases short and J 4 bases short, with 10 bases between. The germline gives CDR1 MNHNS, CDR2 SASEGT.